The rows below give T cell receptor beta chains drawn from one sample of a study of regulatory T cells in long-lasting Graves disease. One entry per CDR3 protein, called by TCRdb with MiXCR from the multiplex PCR reads. The data show about 340,000 distinct CDR3 sequences, less than 20% seen once. The sample was peripheral blood mononuclear cells (PBMCs), taken when the disease was refractory, from a patient treated with antithyroid drugs. Source of these receptors: a female donor with Graves disease. Each CDR3 is given with its conserved first and last residue. A D gene is named only where the DNA matches it firmly. Size tells how often a clone was seen (once, few, many) or the class of an expanded clone, and some rows leave it out.

clone size: many; D gene: TRBD1; V gene: TRBV2; J gene: TRBJ1-2; CDR3 protein: CASPDRDYGGYTF; CDR3 DNA: TGTGCCAGCCCGGACAGGGATTATGGTGGCTACACCTTC
clone size: few; D gene: NA; V gene: TRBV10-3; J gene: TRBJ1-6; CDR3 protein: CATQRDSSSYNSPLHF; CDR3 DNA: TGTGCCACCCAGAGGGACTCGAGCTCCTATAATTCACCCCTCCACTTT
clone size: few; D gene: NA; V gene: TRBV18; J gene: TRBJ1-3; CDR3 protein: CASVLQRASGNTIYF; CDR3 DNA: TGTGCCAGCGTGTTGCAGCGGGCCTCTGGAAACACCATATATTTT
clone size: NA; D gene: TRBD1; V gene: TRBV19; J gene: TRBJ1-5; CDR3 protein: CASSIGDRVKTQPQHF; CDR3 DNA: TGTGCCAGTAGTATCGGAGACAGGGTTAAGACTCAGCCCCAGCATTTT
clone size: few; D gene: NA; V gene: TRBV10-2; J gene: TRBJ2-2; CDR3 protein: CASRLPGVTGELFF; CDR3 DNA: TGCGCCAGCAGATTACCAGGGGTCACCGGGGAGCTGTTTTTT
clone size: NA; D gene: NA; V gene: TRBV7-9; J gene: TRBJ1-1; CDR3 protein: CASSLDLGNTEAFF; CDR3 DNA: TGTGCCAGCAGCTTAGATCTGGGTAACACTGAAGCTTTCTTT
clone size: NA; D gene: TRBD1; V gene: TRBV6-9; J gene: TRBJ1-5; CDR3 protein: CASSLTGLRQPQHF; CDR3 DNA: TGTGCCAGCAGTTTGACAGGGTTGAGGCAGCCCCAGCATTTT
clone size: many; D gene: TRBD1; V gene: TRBV6-1; J gene: TRBJ1-2; CDR3 protein: CAASKTGAASGYTF; CDR3 DNA: TGTGCCGCATCCAAGACAGGGGCGGCGAGTGGCTACACCTTC
clone size: NA; D gene: NA; V gene: TRBV29-1; J gene: TRBJ1-1; CDR3 protein: CSAIIISAFF; CDR3 DNA: TGCAGCGCCATAATCATCTCGGCTTTCTTT
clone size: many; D gene: NA; V gene: TRBV3-1; J gene: TRBJ1-4; CDR3 protein: CASSQEVDRTNEKLFF; CDR3 DNA: TGTGCCAGCAGCCAAGAGGTAGACAGGACTAATGAAAAACTGTTTTTT
clone size: many; D gene: NA; V gene: TRBV6-1; J gene: TRBJ1-6; CDR3 protein: CASSPGDSSSYNSPLHF; CDR3 DNA: TGTGCCAGCAGTCCGGGGGACTCGAGCTCCTATAATTCACCCCTCCACTTT
clone size: few; D gene: NA; V gene: TRBV28; J gene: TRBJ1-3; CDR3 protein: CASVRSGNTIYF; CDR3 DNA: TGTGCCAGCGTCCGCTCTGGAAACACCATATATTTT
clone size: NA; D gene: NA; V gene: TRBV5-1; J gene: TRBJ2-6; CDR3 protein: CASSFFPEGVLTF; CDR3 DNA: TGCGCCAGCAGCTTCTTCCCAGAAGGGGTCCTGACTTTC
clone size: few; D gene: NA; V gene: TRBV27; J gene: TRBJ1-1; CDR3 protein: CASSSRYTEAFF; CDR3 DNA: TGTGCCAGCAGTTCAAGATACACTGAAGCTTTCTTT
clone size: NA; D gene: NA; V gene: TRBV9; J gene: TRBJ1-1; CDR3 protein: CASSVVRANTEAFF; CDR3 DNA: TGTGCCAGCAGCGTTGTCAGGGCGAACACTGAAGCTTTCTTT
clone size: NA; D gene: NA; V gene: TRBV3-1; J gene: TRBJ1-1; CDR3 protein: CASSQGGERAEAFF; CDR3 DNA: TGTGCCAGCAGCCAAGGGGGGGAGAGGGCTGAAGCTTTCTTT
clone size: few; D gene: NA; V gene: TRBV12-3/TRBV12-4; J gene: TRBJ1-1; CDR3 protein: CASSLRAPVFEAFF; CDR3 DNA: TGTGCCAGCAGTTTACGCGCCCCGGTTTTTGAAGCTTTCTTT
clone size: many; D gene: NA; V gene: TRBV28; J gene: TRBJ1-1; CDR3 protein: CASSGGGVDTEAFF; CDR3 DNA: TGTGCCAGCAGTGGGGGGGGCGTCGACACTGAAGCTTTCTTT
clone size: NA; D gene: NA; V gene: TRBV5-1; J gene: TRBJ2-2; CDR3 protein: CASSLPESTGELFF; CDR3 DNA: TGCGCCAGCAGCTTGCCTGAATCCACCGGGGAGCTGTTTTTT
clone size: few; D gene: TRBD1; V gene: TRBV11-2; J gene: TRBJ2-2; CDR3 protein: CASRKGTAGELFF; CDR3 DNA: TGTGCCAGCAGAAAAGGGACAGCCGGGGAGCTGTTTTTT
clone size: NA; D gene: NA; V gene: TRBV7-9; J gene: TRBJ2-7; CDR3 protein: CASSLGTANEQYF; CDR3 DNA: TGTGCCAGCAGCTTAGGGACAGCTAACGAGCAGTACTTC
clone size: few; D gene: TRBD1; V gene: TRBV12-3/TRBV12-4; J gene: TRBJ2-3; CDR3 protein: CASSLVAGGTDTQYF; CDR3 DNA: TGTGCCAGCAGTTTGGTAGCAGGGGGTACAGATACGCAGTATTTT
clone size: few; D gene: NA; V gene: TRBV20-1; J gene: TRBJ2-7; CDR3 protein: CSARRVGASSRKPYEQYF; CDR3 DNA: TGCAGTGCTAGAAGGGTGGGGGCTAGCAGCCGAAAACCCTACGAGCAGTACTTC
clone size: many; D gene: NA; V gene: TRBV29-1; J gene: TRBJ2-5; CDR3 protein: CSVVGQVTWAQYF; CDR3 DNA: TGCAGCGTTGTGGGACAAGTAACATGGGCCCAGTACTTC
clone size: many; D gene: NA; V gene: TRBV2; J gene: TRBJ1-2; CDR3 protein: CASSEVLAGDSAGYTF; CDR3 DNA: TGTGCCAGCAGTGAAGTTCTGGCAGGGGACTCGGCTGGCTACACCTTC
clone size: many; D gene: TRBD1; V gene: TRBV10-3; J gene: TRBJ1-2; CDR3 protein: CAISGDRGRNYGYTF; CDR3 DNA: TGTGCCATCAGTGGAGACAGGGGGCGGAACTATGGCTACACCTTC
clone size: many; D gene: NA; V gene: TRBV3-1; J gene: TRBJ1-2; CDR3 protein: CASSQGMGQANGYTF; CDR3 DNA: TGTGCCAGCAGCCAAGGAATGGGCCAGGCAAATGGCTACACCTTC
clone size: many; D gene: TRBD1; V gene: TRBV5-1; J gene: TRBJ1-4; CDR3 protein: CASNQGATNEKLFF; CDR3 DNA: TGCGCCAGCAACCAGGGGGCTACTAATGAAAAACTGTTTTTT
clone size: many; D gene: TRBD1; V gene: TRBV5-1; J gene: TRBJ1-5; CDR3 protein: CASSLNRGGQPQHF; CDR3 DNA: TGCGCCAGCAGCTTGAACAGGGGAGGTCAGCCCCAGCATTTT
clone size: NA; D gene: TRBD2; V gene: TRBV7-9; J gene: TRBJ2-7; CDR3 protein: CASSPPLAGGSYEQYF; CDR3 DNA: TGTGCCAGCAGCCCCCCTCTAGCGGGAGGCTCCTACGAGCAGTACTTC